Below, 23 T cell receptor beta chains from the same sample are listed, as sequenced in a study of follicular helper T cells after annual influenza vaccination. Described time point: 2014-2015 season, pre-vaccination. Method: immunoSEQ multiplex PCR; TCRdb's copy keeps in-frame clones and lacks some. Here the sample spans some 8,300 clones, roughly 80% being singletons. Specimen: CXCR5+ CD38- circulating T follicular helper cells from blood, collected on the day of influenza vaccination. Regarding subset: circulating Tfh, non-naive CD4+CXCR5+PD-1+ (ICOS+CD38+ or ICOS-CD38-). These TCRs come from an adult who received the influenza vaccine.

This clone was seen just once. This chain joins TRBV18 and TRBJ1-4; no clear D. CDR1 and CDR2 (germline): KGHSH, LQKENI. The CDR3 spans 14 residues. V lost 3 bases and J lost 4, with 9 bases in between. CDR3 nucleotide sequence: TGTGCCAGCTCACCGGGAAGAAGTAATGAAAAACTGTTTTTT. It yields the protein CASSPGRSNEKLFF.

The CDR3 spells CASRKSEVSAGRGPGTEQYF. In nucleotides, the CDR3 is TGTGCCAGCAGAAAGAGCGAAGTTAGTGCTGGCCGGGGCCCGGGCACCGAGCAGTACTTC. V gene TRBV2 combines with J gene TRBJ2-7; D is perhaps TRBD1 or TRBD2 (5 bases each). V lost 6 bases, J lost 6 bases, and 36 bases lay in between. There are 20 residues in the CDR3. Per germline, CDR1 SNHLY and CDR2 FYNNEI.

This clone was observed a few times. V and J are TRBV11-2 and TRBJ2-7; no reliable D call. Trimming removed 5 bases from V and 3 bases from J, with 8 bases in between. Germline V gene data show CDR1 as SGHAT and CDR2 as FQNNGV. The CDR3 has 12 amino acids. The CDR3, as DNA: TGTGCCAGCAGCCCCCAAATCTACGAGCAGTACTTC. Its translation: CASSPQIYEQYF. The whole variable domain, remainder taken from reference TRBV11-2 and TRBJ2-7, is EAGVAQSPRYKIIEKRQSVAFWCNPISGHATLYWYQQILGQGPKLLIQFQNNGVVDDSQLPKDRFSAERLKGVDSTLKIQPAKLEDSAVYLCASSPQIYEQYFGPGTRLTVT.

This rearrangement joins TRBV7-9 to TRBJ1-5; no firm D call. Per germline, CDR1 SEHNR and CDR2 FQNEAQ (reference sequence). The CDR3 loop spans 15 amino acids. The V end was cut by 1 base, the J end by 5 bases, with 12 bases between. CDR3 sequence reads: CASSLGASGDQPQHF. CDR3 nucleotides: TGTGCCAGCAGCTTAGGGGCGTCTGGGGATCAGCCCCAGCATTTT.

V is TRBV7-9 and J is TRBJ2-7; D unresolved. This CDR3 has 14 amino acids. Germline assignment: CDR1 SEHNR and CDR2 FQNEAQ (reference sequence). The V end lost 1 base, the J end lost 2 bases, and 9 bases lay between the germline ends. CDR3 sequence: CASSLVASTYEQYF. CDR3 coding DNA: TGTGCCAGCAGCTTAGTAGCCTCTACCTACGAGCAGTACTTC.

CDR3 nucleotide sequence: TGTGCCAGCAGTTCCGGGACAGGGCGTGAAAAACTGTTTTTT. This codes for CASSSGTGREKLFF. The V call is TRBV6-6, the J call TRBJ1-4; 9 bases are shared with TRBD1. The trim removed 4 bases at V and 7 bases at J, leaving 4 bases unmatched. This CDR3 region has 14 residues. Germline lookup yields CDR1 MNHNY and CDR2 SVGAGI (reference sequence).

The rearrangement links TRBV30 to TRBJ2-1; 7 bases are shared with TRBD1. Per the germline V gene, CDR1 is GTSNPN and CDR2 is SVGIG (reference sequence). V was pared by 7 bases and J by 2 bases, with 5 bases of the junction left unmatched. CDR3 length: 13 amino acids. The chain's CDR3 is CAYSGTAYNEQFF. CDR3 bases: TGTGCCTATTCCGGGACAGCCTACAATGAGCAGTTCTTC.

This clone appeared once. The V gene is TRBV18, the J gene TRBJ2-5; no clear D gene. The V gene's germline CDR1 is KGHSH and CDR2 LQKENI. Trimming cost V 2 bases and J 5 bases, with 9 bases left between them. The CDR3 length is 13 residues. CDR3: CASSPTTDETQYF. CDR3 nucleotide sequence: TGTGCCAGCTCACCAACGACCGACGAGACCCAGTACTTC.

The chain carries TRBV6-5 and TRBJ1-6; D is perhaps TRBD1 (6 bases). The CDR3 has 16 residues. V was pared by 0 bases and J by 8 bases, with 14 bases between. CDR1 and CDR2 from the germline V gene are MNHEY and SVGAGI. The CDR3 protein is CASSYSLTQGYSPLHF. CDR3 coding DNA: TGTGCCAGCAGTTACTCGTTAACCCAGGGGTATTCACCCCTCCACTTT.

The J gene is TRBJ2-5, the V gene TRBV7-9, with 7 bases fitting TRBD2. The V gene's germline CDR1 is SEHNR and CDR2 FQNEAQ (reference sequence). V shed 5 bases and J 1 base; nucleotides not matched to a gene: 4. The CDR3 loop spans 14 amino acids. DNA of the CDR3: TGTGCCAGCAGCCTCAGCGGGGCCCAAGAGACCCAGTACTTC. This codes for CASSLSGAQETQYF.

The rearrangement joins TRBV7-2 to TRBJ1-4; D possibly corresponds to TRBD1 (5 bases). The CDR3 consists of 16 residues. In germline, CDR1 is SGHTA, CDR2 FQGNSA. V was clipped by 4 bases and J by 2 bases, with 14 bases between them. CDR3 in DNA: TGTGCCAGCAGCTACCAATCCGGGGGGACTAATGAAAAACTGTTTTTT. As protein: CASSYQSGGTNEKLFF.

The chain recombines TRBV19 with TRBJ1-4; maybe TRBD1 (5 bases). The CDR3 loop spans 15 amino acids. The germline CDR1 and CDR2 sequences are LNHDA and SQIVND (reference sequence). V lost 3 bases to trimming and J lost 6 bases, with 14 bases between them. The CDR3, as DNA: TGTGCCAGTAGTATGGGACGGGTCGCGGATGAAAAACTGTTTTTT. Translation gives CASSMGRVADEKLFF. Based on the CDR3 plus reference TRBV19 and TRBJ1-4, the full variable domain is DGGITQSPKYLFRKEGQNVTLSCEQNLNHDAMYWYRQDPGQGLRLIYYSQIVNDFQKGDIAEGYSVSREKKESFPLTVTSAQKNPTAFYLCASSMGRVADEKLFFGSGTQLSVL.

This clone was found a few times. The chain uses TRBV18 and TRBJ2-5, with D uncertain. The CDR3 has 13 residues. In germline, CDR1 is KGHSH, CDR2 LQKENI. V was cut by 2 bases and J by 3 bases, with 7 bases left in between. CDR3 protein: CASSPGTEETQYF. The CDR3 nucleotides read TGTGCCAGCTCACCAGGCACCGAAGAGACCCAGTACTTC.

This clone has just a few counts. The rearrangement links TRBV2 to TRBJ2-7; D gene uncertain. Trimming stripped 8 bases from V and 0 bases from J, with 14 bases between. Germline V gives CDR1 SNHLY, CDR2 FYNNEI. The CDR3 contains 14 residues. The CDR3 here is CASVATPSSYEQYF. In DNA form, the CDR3 reads TGTGCCAGCGTGGCGACGCCTAGCTCCTACGAGCAGTACTTC.

The rearrangement links TRBV19 to TRBJ1-2, with TRBD1 as a possible D gene (6 bases). Germline V gives CDR1 LNHDA, CDR2 SQIVND (reference sequence). The length of the CDR3 is 14 residues. V lost 3 bases and J lost 7, with 15 bases in between. The CDR3 sequence is CASSMYRADRGYTF. The CDR3 DNA is TGTGCCAGTAGTATGTACAGGGCTGATCGTGGCTACACCTTC.

This clone was found a few times. The V call is TRBV2, the J call TRBJ2-7; D not resolved. Germline assignment: CDR1 SNHLY and CDR2 FYNNEI. Trimming stripped 4 bases from V and 3 bases from J, with 4 bases between. The CDR3 loop spans 11 amino acids. CDR3 in amino acids: CASSAGYEQYF. CDR3 DNA: TGTGCCAGCAGTGCAGGCTACGAGCAGTACTTC.

This clone has just a few counts. V gene TRBV7-9 combines with J gene TRBJ1-6; unclear D gene. CDR3 length: 12 residues. Germline V gene data show CDR1 as SEHNR and CDR2 as FQNEAQ (reference sequence). The V end lost 5 bases, the J end lost 8 bases, and 7 bases lay between the germline ends. CDR3 in amino acids: CASSRLDSPLHF. CDR3 DNA: TGTGCCAGCAGCCGCTTGGATTCACCCCTCCACTTT.

In this sample, this clone turned up a few times. This chain connects TRBV9 to TRBJ1-1; 8 nucleotides match TRBD1. The germline gives CDR1 SGDLS, CDR2 YYNGEE. There are 15 residues in the CDR3. With 0 bases clipped from V and 2 bases from J, the junction kept 3 bases outside the gene matches. CDR3 bases: TGTGCCAGCAGCGTAGGGACAGGGCATAACACTGAAGCTTTCTTT. Translating gives CASSVGTGHNTEAFF.

The rearrangement links TRBV7-2 to TRBJ2-5, with 12 bases fitting TRBD2. The germline gives CDR1 SGHTA, CDR2 FQGNSA. V dropped 5 bases and J dropped 10; count of bases not matched to a gene: 17. The CDR3 contains 17 residues. CDR3 sequence: CASSLIVTSGGHQFQYF. In DNA form, the CDR3 reads TGTGCCAGCAGCCTCATAGTGACTAGCGGGGGCCATCAATTCCAGTACTTC.

V usage is TRBV2 and J usage is TRBJ1-2, with TRBD1 matching 12 bases. The germline gives CDR1 SNHLY, CDR2 FYNNEI. Trimming removed 5 bases from V and 7 bases from J; junction bases left unmatched: 5. CDR3 length: 14 amino acids. The CDR3 here is CASSLGTGGLGYTF. CDR3 nucleotide sequence: TGTGCCAGCAGTTTAGGGACAGGGGGCCTTGGCTACACCTTC.

CDR3 nucleotides: TGCGCCAGCAGCCTAAGCCGTGGGACTAGCGGGAGCAATGAGCAGTTCTTC. Translation: CASSLSRGTSGSNEQFF. The chain recombines TRBV4-3 with TRBJ2-1, with 14 bases aligning to TRBD2. This CDR3 comprises 17 residues. The J segment lost 6 bases and the V segment lost 4 bases, leaving 8 bases of the junction unmatched. CDR1 is LGHNA, CDR2 YSLEER, per germline.

This chain uses TRBV5-1 with TRBJ1-1; unclear D gene. Trimming cost V 0 bases and J 1 base, with 13 bases left between them. Germline V gene data show CDR1 as SGHRS and CDR2 as YFSETQ. This CDR3 contains 16 residues. The CDR3 DNA sequence: TGCGCCAGCAGCTTGGGCCCCTACACAGCGAACACTGAAGCTTTCTTT. It codes for CASSLGPYTANTEAFF.

V is TRBV18 and J is TRBJ2-1; D assignment may be TRBD1 or TRBD2 (5 bases each). In germline, CDR1 is KGHSH, CDR2 LQKENI. CDR3 length: 11 amino acids. Trimming removed 10 bases at V and 15 bases at J, with 19 bases between. CDR3 DNA: TGTGCCACCCGGGGCTCGCAGACACCGTTCTTC. This encodes CATRGSQTPFF.